One and the same sample provided the 14 T cell receptor beta chains below, sequenced in a study of glioma-infiltrating T cells after dendritic cell vaccination. The time point: after dendritic cell vaccination, including at tumor progression/relapse. Some clones are missing from TCRdb's copy, which holds only in-frame ones; the method was immunoSEQ multiplex PCR. This sample has around 83,000 clones, with roughly 85% found just once. The specimen was blood, collected after dendritic cell vaccination. The receptor set was obtained from a human donor with glioblastoma.

The chain recombines TRBV5-6 with TRBJ2-7; 10 bases match TRBD1. This CDR3 contains 19 residues. J lost 2 bases, V lost 5 bases, and 19 bases had no gene match. Per germline, CDR1 SGHDT and CDR2 YYEEEE. The CDR3 spells CASRRVGQGLSSRTYEQYF. The DNA for the CDR3 is TGTGCCAGCAGGCGGGTGGGACAGGGGCTTTCTTCTAGGACCTACGAGCAGTACTTC.

This chain uses TRBV7-6 with TRBJ2-4, with D maybe TRBD1 (7 bases). Per germline, CDR1 SGHVS and CDR2 FNYEAQ. V was pared by 1 base and J by 2 bases, with 18 bases between. The CDR3 has 18 amino acids. CDR3 residues: CASSLGTRAGGSKNIQYF. The CDR3 DNA reads as TGTGCCAGCAGCTTAGGGACAAGGGCAGGGGGGTCCAAAAACATTCAGTACTTC.

This sequence joins TRBV28 and TRBJ2-7, with D possibly TRBD2 on 6 matching bases. This CDR3 spans 14 amino acids. Germline CDR1 and CDR2: MDHEN and SYDVKM. Trimming took 10 bases from V and 6 from J, leaving 22 bases between them. In nucleotides, the CDR3 is TGTGCCACTACACTCTCAGGAGGGCTCGGCGAGCAGTACTTC. It is translated as CATTLSGGLGEQYF.

V gene TRBV30 combines with J gene TRBJ1-5; 10 nucleotides agree with TRBD1. The CDR3 loop spans 18 amino acids. The germline V gene has CDR1 GTSNPN and CDR2 SVGIG (reference sequence). J lost 0 bases, V lost 2 bases, and 10 bases had no gene match. CDR3 DNA sequence: TGTGCCTGGAGTCCGACAGGGGGCGAGCCATATAGCAATCAGCCCCAGCATTTT. Translation gives CAWSPTGGEPYSNQPQHF.

The chain couples TRBV27 to TRBJ2-1, with 11 bases fitting TRBD2. The V gene end was trimmed by 0 bases and the J gene end by 2 bases; junction bases not matched to a gene: 3. Germline CDR1 is MNHEY and CDR2 is SMNVEV (reference sequence). CDR3 length: 17 amino acids. The CDR3 coding sequence is TGTGCCAGCAGTTTATCCCGTAGCGGGAGGGCCTACAATGAGCAGTTCTTC. Its protein is CASSLSRSGRAYNEQFF.

This clone showed up just a few times. V usage is TRBV6-4 and J usage is TRBJ2-2; D unclear. Trimming removed 0 bases at V and 4 bases at J, with 3 bases between. The CDR3 covers 13 residues. Germline lookup yields CDR1 MRHNA and CDR2 SNTAGT. The CDR3 region has the DNA TGTGCCAGCAGTGACTCTAGCACCGGGGAGCTGTTTTTT. Amino acids: CASSDSSTGELFF.

The V gene is TRBV6-1, the J gene TRBJ2-1; 14 nucleotides line up with TRBD2. After removal of 4 bases from V and 0 bases from J, the junction contained 8 bases not matched to a gene. Germline V gene sequence: CDR1 MNHNS, CDR2 SASEGT. The CDR3 extends over 19 amino acids. CDR3 DNA sequence: TGTGCCAGCAGTGTCGGGACTAGCGGGGGAGATAGCTCCTACAATGAGCAGTTCTTC. Translating it yields CASSVGTSGGDSSYNEQFF.

The chain links TRBV5-8 to TRBJ1-5; D is unclear. The CDR3 extends over 15 amino acids. Germline V lookup: CDR1 SGHTS, CDR2 YDEGEE. The V end lost 3 bases, the J end lost 5 bases, and 15 bases lay between the germline ends. The CDR3 bases are TGTGCCAGCAGCTCTGGTCGAGTGAACGATCAGCCCCAGCATTTT. Encoded protein: CASSSGRVNDQPQHF.

The J gene is TRBJ2-7, the V gene TRBV6-4; TRBD2 matches at 12 bases. The CDR3 consists of 16 residues. With 2 bases clipped from V and 3 bases from J, the junction kept 5 bases outside the gene matches. Looked up from germline, CDR1 is MRHNA and CDR2 is SNTAGT. The CDR3 is CASSDGLAGRLYEQYF. CDR3 coding DNA: TGTGCCAGCAGTGACGGACTAGCGGGGCGCCTCTACGAGCAGTACTTC.

The V call is TRBV28, the J call TRBJ1-2; no firm D call. CDR3 length: 16 residues. Germline V gene sequence: CDR1 MDHEN, CDR2 SYDVKM. V was shortened by 7 bases and J by 8 bases, with 26 bases between the two germline ends. CDR3 sequence reads: CASTPSPLWGSGGYTF. The CDR3, as DNA: TGTGCCAGCACCCCCTCCCCTCTTTGGGGAAGCGGCGGCTACACCTTC.

CDR3 in amino acids: CASSTRDIQETQYF. Written as DNA, the CDR3 is TGTGCCAGCAGCACCCGGGACATACAAGAGACCCAGTACTTC. The V gene is TRBV7-9, the J gene TRBJ2-5, with D tentatively TRBD1 (6 bases). The CDR3 sequence is 14 residues long. Trimming took off 5 bases at V and 2 bases at J, with 12 bases between the two ends. Germline CDR1 reads SEHNR; CDR2 reads FQNEAQ (reference sequence). The full variable domain, completed using reference TRBV7-9 and TRBJ2-5, is DTGVSQNPRHKITKRGQNVTFRCDPISEHNRLYWYRQTLGQGPEFLTYFQNEAQLEKSRLLSDRFSAERPKGSFSTLEIQRTEQGDSAMYLCASSTRDIQETQYFGPGTRLLVL.

The CDR3: CASSSDRGNTGELFF. In DNA, the CDR3 is TGCGCCAGCAGCTCGGACAGGGGCAACACCGGGGAGCTGTTTTTT. The chain uses TRBV5-1 and TRBJ2-2; 9 bases fit TRBD1. CDR1 and CDR2 from the germline V gene are SGHRS and YFSETQ. V gave up 3 bases and J gave up 2 bases; unmatched junction bases: 2. The CDR3 covers 15 residues.

The V and J genes are TRBV5-8 and TRBJ1-1; D unresolved. The CDR3 has 14 amino acids. Trimming removed 4 bases at V and 0 bases at J, with 10 bases between. The germline CDR1 and CDR2 sequences are SGHTS and YDEGEE. As DNA, the CDR3 is TGTGCCAGCAGCCGTGTCGCTATGAACACTGAAGCTTTCTTT. It translates to CASSRVAMNTEAFF. Using reference TRBV5-8 and TRBJ1-1 for the parts outside the CDR3, the full variable domain is EAGVTQSPTHLIKTRGQQATLRCSPISGHTSVYWYQQALGLGLQFLLWYDEGEERNRGNFPPRFSGRQFPNYSSELNVNALELEDSALYLCASSRVAMNTEAFFGQGTRLTVV.

This clone was recorded a few times. This chain joins TRBV7-3 and TRBJ1-2; D is undetermined. The CDR3 has 15 residues. CDR1 is SGHTA, CDR2 FQGTGA, per germline. V lost 2 bases, J lost 3 bases, and 13 bases lay in between. The CDR3 region is CASSLGADGDYGYTF. CDR3 bases: TGTGCCAGCAGCTTAGGAGCGGACGGAGACTATGGCTACACCTTC.